This T cell receptor beta chain is from a study of shared clonotypes between healthy human individuals. A CD45RA+ naive subset and a CD45RA-negative memory subset were split from CD4+ cells. The germline gives CDR1 SGHRS, CDR2 YFSETQ. The CDR3 is 14 residues long. Trimming removed 0 bases at V and 6 bases at J, with 13 bases between. The repertoire was sequenced with immunoSEQ multiplex PCR; TCRdb's copy has only in-frame clones and lacks some. Altogether approximately 2.3 million clones are present, more than 80% being singletons, with the ten largest covering under 0.45%. Sequenced input: naive CD4+ T cells from PBMCs. Subset reported: CD45RA+ positively selected. The sequence was collected from a man in his late teens or twenties in good health. Some clones in this sample may be carry-over from other donors' samples. The chain links TRBV5-1 to TRBJ2-7; D uncertain. The CDR3: CASSLGVGIGEQYF. The DNA for the CDR3 is TGCGCCAGCAGCTTGGGGGTGGGAATCGGCGAGCAGTACTTC.